A selection of T cell receptor beta chains follows, all from one sample in a study of shared clonotypes between healthy human individuals. TCRdb's table, derived via immunoSEQ multiplex PCR, lists solely in-frame clones and lacks some. Of about 2 million clones listed, roughly 94% are singletons. Source material: naive CD4+ T cells sorted from blood. The receptors derive from a man aged 18-30 years in good health. CDR3s include the opening cysteine and the closing phenylalanine or tryptophan. The D gene is left open where the match is weak. Some rows mark clone size as missing; the rest say once, few, many or name a class of expanded clone.

V	D	J	size	DNA	CDR3
TRBV30	.	TRBJ1-1	.	TGTGCCTGGAGTGTAACGGGATTGGGTGAAGCTTTCTTT	CAWSVTGLGEAFF
TRBV30	TRBD1	TRBJ1-2	.	TGTGCCTGGACCCGGACAGGCTATGGCTACACCTTC	CAWTRTGYGYTF
TRBV29-1	TRBD2	TRBJ2-3	.	TGCAGCGTTGACTTACTAGCGGGGGTTGATACGCAGTATTTT	CSVDLLAGVDTQYF
TRBV9	.	TRBJ2-5	.	TGTGCCAGCAGCGTGACCGGGACAAATATTGGTGAGACCCAGTACTTC	CASSVTGTNIGETQYF
TRBV20-1	.	TRBJ2-1	.	TGCAGTGCTCCGGGGGACAATGAGCAGTTCTTC	CSAPGDNEQFF
TRBV25-1	.	TRBJ1-1	.	TGTGCCAGCACCCCCCGGTGGGGGTTGAACACTGAAGCTTTCTTT	CASTPRWGLNTEAFF
TRBV19	.	TRBJ2-3	.	TGTGCCAGTAGTCCTGAGAGGTTGGGTACGCAGTATTTT	CASSPERLGTQYF
TRBV6-1	.	TRBJ1-2	.	TGTGCCAGCAGTGAAGCTCAGGGGAACTATGGCTACACCTTC	CASSEAQGNYGYTF
TRBV11-2	.	TRBJ2-1	.	TGTGCCAGCAGCTTAGTTGGGAGAAACCCCTACAATGAGCAGTTCTTC	CASSLVGRNPYNEQFF
TRBV6-1	.	TRBJ1-5	.	TGTGCCAGCAGTGAGGCAGGCTCCAATCAGCCCCAGCATTTT	CASSEAGSNQPQHF
TRBV7-3	.	TRBJ2-2	.	TGTGCCAGCAGCTTCCAGGCCGCCGGGGAGCTGTTTTTT	CASSFQAAGELFF
TRBV6-5	TRBD1	TRBJ1-6	once	TGTGCCAGCAGTTTTGGAACAGGGGCTAATTCACCCCTCCACTTT	CASSFGTGANSPLHF
TRBV6-1	.	TRBJ1-2	.	TGTGCCAGCAGTGACCCGCGACACCTTAACTATGGCTACACCTTC	CASSDPRHLNYGYTF
TRBV7-2	TRBD2	TRBJ2-5	.	TGTGCCAGTACGGCTAGCGGGTTCCAAGAGACCCAGTACTTC	CASTASGFQETQYF
TRBV18	.	TRBJ2-2	.	TGTGCCAGCTCTCACCAAAGCGTGATTAACACCGGGGAGCTGTTTTTT	CASSHQSVINTGELFF
TRBV4-1	.	TRBJ2-1	.	TGCGCCAGCAGCCAAGATCGGGTAGGCGTCTGGGGTGAGCAGTTCTTC	CASSQDRVGVWGEQFF
TRBV5-1	TRBD1	TRBJ1-6	.	TGCGCCAGCAGCTTGGGGCGAGGACAGGATAATTCACCCCTCCACTTT	CASSLGRGQDNSPLHF
TRBV28	TRBD1	TRBJ2-7	.	TGTGCCAGCAGTTTACGACAGGGGGCAAACGAGCAGTACTTC	CASSLRQGANEQYF
TRBV29-1	.	TRBJ1-1	.	TGCAGCGTCAAGGGATGGGAAATTGAAGCTTTCTTT	CSVKGWEIEAFF
TRBV15	.	TRBJ1-6	.	TGTGCCACCAGCAGAGGAGGGAATTCACCCCTCCACTTT	CATSRGGNSPLHF
TRBV7-2	.	TRBJ1-5	.	TGTGCCAGCAGCTTAGTACCGGCGGATCAGCCCCAGCATTTT	CASSLVPADQPQHF
TRBV19	TRBD1	TRBJ2-3	once	TGTGCCAGTAAAAGACAGGGATCCCTGTGGGGCACAGATACGCAGTATTTT	CASKRQGSLWGTDTQYF
TRBV5-1	.	TRBJ2-2	.	TGCGCCAGCAGCTTGGGCAGGGGGAACACCGGGGAGCTGTTTTTT	CASSLGRGNTGELFF
TRBV12-5	.	TRBJ2-7	.	TGTGCTAGTGGTTCGAACGTGCAGTACTTC	CASGSNVQYF
TRBV19	.	TRBJ2-5	.	TGTGCCAGTAGTATATTCTCAGGGGATAGGGAGACCCAGTACTTC	CASSIFSGDRETQYF
TRBV10-3	TRBD1	TRBJ2-1	.	TGTGCCATCAGTGGGACAGGGCAGTCGAATGAGCAGTTCTTC	CAISGTGQSNEQFF
TRBV11-3	.	TRBJ1-2	once	TGTGCCAGTGTCCGCAGGGACTATGGCTACACCTTC	CASVRRDYGYTF
TRBV19	.	TRBJ1-5	.	TGTGCCAGTGCCCGTGATAGCAATCAGCCCCAGCATTTT	CASARDSNQPQHF
TRBV29-1	.	TRBJ2-7	.	TGCAGCGTTGCCACAGCTTACGAGCAGTACTTC	CSVATAYEQYF
TRBV20-1	.	TRBJ2-3	.	TGCAGTGCTCCATTCACAGATACGCAGTATTTT	CSAPFTDTQYF
TRBV10-2	.	TRBJ1-6	.	TGCGCCAGCAGTGTGGGCAGGGGTTCCTATAATTCACCCCTCCACTTT	CASSVGRGSYNSPLHF
TRBV10-3	TRBD2	TRBJ2-3	.	TGTGCCATCAGTGAGGGGAGGGCCTACACAGATACGCAGTATTTT	CAISEGRAYTDTQYF
TRBV30	.	TRBJ1-5	.	TGTGCCTGGAGTGTAAACGCATTTAATCAGCCCCAGCATTTT	CAWSVNAFNQPQHF
TRBV27	.	TRBJ1-5	.	TGTGCCAGCAGTTTAGACAGACCTAATAGCAATCAGCCCCAGCATTTT	CASSLDRPNSNQPQHF
TRBV7-8	TRBD2	TRBJ2-3	.	TGTGCCAGCAGGGGCCGGGACTACATAACTAGGCCCCTCACAGATACGCAGTATTTT	CASRGRDYITRPLTDTQYF
TRBV6-5	.	TRBJ2-7	.	TGTGCCAGCAGTTACTCTCGGGGTGGGTCCTACGAGCAGTACTTC	CASSYSRGGSYEQYF
TRBV28	TRBD1	TRBJ1-2	.	TGTGCCAGCAGCCCACAGGGGGCAGGCTACACCTTC	CASSPQGAGYTF
TRBV20-1	.	TRBJ2-1	.	TGCAGTGCGAAGGGGAATAATGAGCAGTTCTTC	CSAKGNNEQFF
TRBV7-9	TRBD2	TRBJ2-5	.	TGTGCCAGCAGCCCTTCTAGCGGGAGTCAAGAGACCCAGTACTTC	CASSPSSGSQETQYF
TRBV5-4	.	TRBJ2-1	.	TGTGCCAGCAGCTCCCGGAACGGCACGACCTACAATGAGCAGTTCTTC	CASSSRNGTTYNEQFF
TRBV5-6	TRBD1	TRBJ2-2	.	TGTGCCAGCAGTAGGGGGACAGCGGCCACCGGGGAGCTGTTTTTT	CASSRGTAATGELFF
TRBV11-3	.	TRBJ2-5	.	TGTGCCAGCAGCTTACGCCACCAAGAGACCCAGTACTTC	CASSLRHQETQYF
TRBV6-5	.	TRBJ2-2	.	TGTGCCAGCACGTTTCTAGCCGGCACCGGGGAGCTGTTTTTT	CASTFLAGTGELFF
TRBV6-5	.	TRBJ1-4	once	TGTGCCAGCAGTTACTCCCCAGGTGATGAAAAACTGTTTTTT	CASSYSPGDEKLFF
TRBV6-6	TRBD1	TRBJ1-2	.	TGTGCCAGCAGCCATGGACAGGGGGCCTACACCTTC	CASSHGQGAYTF
TRBV27	TRBD1	TRBJ1-2	.	TGTGCCAGCAGTAGGACAGGGGGACTCTATGGCTACACCTTC	CASSRTGGLYGYTF
TRBV6-5	.	TRBJ1-4	.	TGTGCCAGCAGCCGGGACTCCGGTGAAAAACTGTTTTTT	CASSRDSGEKLFF
TRBV29-1	.	TRBJ1-1	.	TGCAGCGTTGGGGGGGTCACTGAAGCTTTCTTT	CSVGGVTEAFF
TRBV2	.	TRBJ1-5	once	TGTGCCAGCAGTTCAGGTTCGGGGCAGCCCCAGCATTTT	CASSSGSGQPQHF